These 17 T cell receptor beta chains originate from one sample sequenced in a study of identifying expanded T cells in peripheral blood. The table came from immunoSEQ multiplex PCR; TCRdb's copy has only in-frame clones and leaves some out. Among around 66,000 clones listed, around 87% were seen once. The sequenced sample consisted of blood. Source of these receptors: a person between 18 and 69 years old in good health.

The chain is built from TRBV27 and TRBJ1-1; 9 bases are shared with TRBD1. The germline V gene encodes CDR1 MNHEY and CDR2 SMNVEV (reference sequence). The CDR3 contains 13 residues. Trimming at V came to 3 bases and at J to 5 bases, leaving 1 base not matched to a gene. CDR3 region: CASSLDRGTEAFF. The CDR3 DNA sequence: TGTGCCAGCAGTTTGGACAGGGGTACTGAAGCTTTCTTT.

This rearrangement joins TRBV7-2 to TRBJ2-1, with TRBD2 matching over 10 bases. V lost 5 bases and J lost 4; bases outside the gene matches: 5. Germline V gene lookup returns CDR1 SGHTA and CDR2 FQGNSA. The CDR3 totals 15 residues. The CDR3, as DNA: TGTGCCAGCAGCGTTGGGACTAGCGAGTACAATGAGCAGTTCTTC. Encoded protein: CASSVGTSEYNEQFF. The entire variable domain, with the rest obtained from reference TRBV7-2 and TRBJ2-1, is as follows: GAGVSQSPSNKVTEKGKDVELRCDPISGHTALYWYRQSLGQGLEFLIYFQGNSAPDKSGLPSDRFSAERTGGSVSTLTIQRTQQEDSAVYLCASSVGTSEYNEQFFGPGTRLTVL.

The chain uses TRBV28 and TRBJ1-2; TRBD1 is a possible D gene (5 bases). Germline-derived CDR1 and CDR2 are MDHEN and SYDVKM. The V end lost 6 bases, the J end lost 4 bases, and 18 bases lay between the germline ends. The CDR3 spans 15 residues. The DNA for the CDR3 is TGTGCCAGCAGGACAGCCGGCCTGGATGGCTATGGCTACACCTTC. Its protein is CASRTAGLDGYGYTF.

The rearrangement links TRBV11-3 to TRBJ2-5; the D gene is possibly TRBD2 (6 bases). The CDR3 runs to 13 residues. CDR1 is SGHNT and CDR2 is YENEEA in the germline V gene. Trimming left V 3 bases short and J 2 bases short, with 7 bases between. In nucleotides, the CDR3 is TGTGCCAGCAGCTTTAGCGGACAAGAGACCCAGTACTTC. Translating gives CASSFSGQETQYF.

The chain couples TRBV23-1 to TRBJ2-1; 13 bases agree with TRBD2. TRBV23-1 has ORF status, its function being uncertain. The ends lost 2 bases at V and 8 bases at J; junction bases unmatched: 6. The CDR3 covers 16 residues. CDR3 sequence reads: CASSQPGLAGDYEQFF. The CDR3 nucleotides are TGCGCCAGCAGTCAACCAGGACTAGCGGGAGATTATGAGCAGTTCTTC.

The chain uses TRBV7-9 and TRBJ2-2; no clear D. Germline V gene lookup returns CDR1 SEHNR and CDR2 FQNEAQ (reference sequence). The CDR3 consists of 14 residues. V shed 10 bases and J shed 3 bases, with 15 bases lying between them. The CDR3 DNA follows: TGTGCCACTAGGCCGCCAGGTGACACCGGGGAGCTGTTTTTT. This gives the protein CATRPPGDTGELFF.

Here the CDR3 reads CSVGGRDLLGGYTF. The DNA of the CDR3 is TGCAGCGTTGGGGGACGGGACCTATTAGGCGGCTACACCTTC. This sequence joins TRBV29-1 and TRBJ1-2, with D tentatively TRBD1 (5 bases). The V gene lost 4 bases and the J gene lost 8 bases, with 20 bases spanning the gap. Germline-derived CDR1 and CDR2 are SQVTM and ANQGSEA. The CDR3 is 14 residues long.

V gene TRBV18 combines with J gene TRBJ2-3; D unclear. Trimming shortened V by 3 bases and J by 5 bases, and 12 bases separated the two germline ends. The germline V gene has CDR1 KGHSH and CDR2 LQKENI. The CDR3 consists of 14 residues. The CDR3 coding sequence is TGTGCCAGCTCACCTCCTTCGGGCAAAGATACGCAGTATTTT. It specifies CASSPPSGKDTQYF.

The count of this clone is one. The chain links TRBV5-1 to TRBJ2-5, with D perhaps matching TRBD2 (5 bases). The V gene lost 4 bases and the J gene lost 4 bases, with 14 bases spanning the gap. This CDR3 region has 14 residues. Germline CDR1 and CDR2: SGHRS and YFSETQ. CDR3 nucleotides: TGCGCCAGCAGCGGGCCTAGCTTAATAGAGACCCAGTACTTC. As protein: CASSGPSLIETQYF.

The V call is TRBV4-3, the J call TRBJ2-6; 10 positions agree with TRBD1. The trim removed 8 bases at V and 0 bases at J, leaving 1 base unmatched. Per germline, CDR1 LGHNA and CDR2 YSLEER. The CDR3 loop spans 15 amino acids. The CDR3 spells CASGQGGSGANVLTF. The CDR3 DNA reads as TGCGCCAGCGGACAGGGGGGCTCTGGGGCCAACGTCCTGACTTTC.

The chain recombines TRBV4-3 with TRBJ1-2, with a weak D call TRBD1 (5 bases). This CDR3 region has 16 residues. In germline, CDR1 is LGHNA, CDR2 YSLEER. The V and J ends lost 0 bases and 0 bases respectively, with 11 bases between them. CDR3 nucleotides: TGCGCCAGCAGCCAAGACGGACGGGGGGCTAACTATGGCTACACCTTC. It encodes CASSQDGRGANYGYTF.

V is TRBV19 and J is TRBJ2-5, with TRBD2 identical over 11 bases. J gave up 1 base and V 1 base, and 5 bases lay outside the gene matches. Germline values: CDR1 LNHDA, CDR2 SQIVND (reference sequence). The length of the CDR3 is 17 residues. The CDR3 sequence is CASSIVGTSGGQETQYF. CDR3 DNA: TGTGCCAGTAGTATAGTCGGGACTAGCGGAGGCCAAGAGACCCAGTACTTC.

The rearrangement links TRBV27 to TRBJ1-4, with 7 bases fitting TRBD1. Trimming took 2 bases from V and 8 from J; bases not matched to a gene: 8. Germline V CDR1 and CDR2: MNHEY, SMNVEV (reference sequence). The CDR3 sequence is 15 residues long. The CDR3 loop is CASSLHRGLGEKLFF. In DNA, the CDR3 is TGTGCCAGCAGTTTACACAGGGGATTGGGAGAAAAACTGTTTTTT.

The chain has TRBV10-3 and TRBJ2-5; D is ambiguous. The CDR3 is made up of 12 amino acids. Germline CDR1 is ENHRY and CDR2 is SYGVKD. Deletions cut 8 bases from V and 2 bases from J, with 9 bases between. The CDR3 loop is CAIGAAQETQYF. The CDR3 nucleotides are TGTGCCATCGGTGCGGCTCAAGAGACCCAGTACTTC.

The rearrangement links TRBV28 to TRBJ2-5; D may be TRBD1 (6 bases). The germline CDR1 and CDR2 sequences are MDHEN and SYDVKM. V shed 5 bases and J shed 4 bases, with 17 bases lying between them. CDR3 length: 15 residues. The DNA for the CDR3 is TGTGCCAGCAGTCCCCCAGGGGACACAAGAGAGACCCAGTACTTC. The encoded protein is CASSPPGDTRETQYF.

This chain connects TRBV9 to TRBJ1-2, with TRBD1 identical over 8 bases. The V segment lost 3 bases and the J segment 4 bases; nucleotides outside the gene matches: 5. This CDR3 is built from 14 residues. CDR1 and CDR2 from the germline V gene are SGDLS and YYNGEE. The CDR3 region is CASSGAGGSYGYTF. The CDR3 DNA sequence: TGTGCCAGCAGCGGTGCAGGGGGCAGCTATGGCTACACCTTC. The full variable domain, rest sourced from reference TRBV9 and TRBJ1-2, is DSGVTQTPKHLITATGQRVTLRCSPRSGDLSVYWYQQSLDQGLQFLIQYYNGEERAKGNILERFSAQQFPDLHSELNLSSLELGDSALYFCASSGAGGSYGYTFGSGTRLTVV.

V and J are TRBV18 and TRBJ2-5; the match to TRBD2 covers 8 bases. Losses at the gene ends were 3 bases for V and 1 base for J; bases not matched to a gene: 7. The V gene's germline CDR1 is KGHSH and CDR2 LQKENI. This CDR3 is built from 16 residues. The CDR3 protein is CASSPQSSGIQETQYF. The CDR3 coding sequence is TGTGCCAGCTCACCCCAAAGTAGCGGGATCCAAGAGACCCAGTACTTC.